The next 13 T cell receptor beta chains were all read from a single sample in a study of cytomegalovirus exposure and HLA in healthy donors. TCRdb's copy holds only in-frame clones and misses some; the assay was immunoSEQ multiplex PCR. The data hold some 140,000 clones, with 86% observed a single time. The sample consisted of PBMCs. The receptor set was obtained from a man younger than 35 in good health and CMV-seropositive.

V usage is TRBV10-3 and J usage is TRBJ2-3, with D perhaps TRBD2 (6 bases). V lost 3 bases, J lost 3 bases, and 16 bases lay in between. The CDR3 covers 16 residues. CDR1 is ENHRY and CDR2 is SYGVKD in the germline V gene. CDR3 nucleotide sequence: TGTGCCATCAGTGATAGCGGCATAGTAGCAACAGATACGCAGTATTTT. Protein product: CAISDSGIVATDTQYF.

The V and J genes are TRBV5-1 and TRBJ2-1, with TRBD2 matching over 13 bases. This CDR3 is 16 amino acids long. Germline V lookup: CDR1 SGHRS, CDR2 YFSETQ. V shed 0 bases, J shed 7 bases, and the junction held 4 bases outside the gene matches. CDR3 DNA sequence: TGCGCCAGCAGCTTGGGACTAGCGGGAGGTTTGAATGAGCAGTTCTTC. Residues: CASSLGLAGGLNEQFF.

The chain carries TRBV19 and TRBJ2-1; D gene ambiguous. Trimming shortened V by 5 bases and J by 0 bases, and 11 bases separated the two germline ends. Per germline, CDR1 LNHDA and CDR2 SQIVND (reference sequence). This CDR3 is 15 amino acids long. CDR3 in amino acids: CASSFDTSSYNEQFF. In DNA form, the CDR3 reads TGTGCCAGTAGTTTCGACACCAGCTCCTACAATGAGCAGTTCTTC.

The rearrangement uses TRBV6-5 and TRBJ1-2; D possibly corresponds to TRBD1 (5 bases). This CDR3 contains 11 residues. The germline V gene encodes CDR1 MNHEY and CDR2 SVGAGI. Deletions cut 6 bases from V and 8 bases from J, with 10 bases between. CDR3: CASRRDSGYTF. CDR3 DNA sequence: TGTGCCAGCAGGCGGGACTCCGGCTACACCTTC.

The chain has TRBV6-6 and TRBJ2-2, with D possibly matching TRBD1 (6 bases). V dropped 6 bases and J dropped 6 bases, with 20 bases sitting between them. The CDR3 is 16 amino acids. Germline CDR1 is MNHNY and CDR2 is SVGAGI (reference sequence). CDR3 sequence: CASSPRGQGNPGELFF. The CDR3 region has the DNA TGTGCCAGCAGCCCCAGGGGCCAGGGGAATCCCGGGGAGCTGTTTTTT.

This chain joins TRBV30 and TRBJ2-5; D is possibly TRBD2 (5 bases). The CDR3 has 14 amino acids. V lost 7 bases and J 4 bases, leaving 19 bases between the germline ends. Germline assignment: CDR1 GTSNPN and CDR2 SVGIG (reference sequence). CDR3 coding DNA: TGTGCCTCCCGCCCGGGGTGGGCTGCAGAGACCCAGTACTTC. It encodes CASRPGWAAETQYF.

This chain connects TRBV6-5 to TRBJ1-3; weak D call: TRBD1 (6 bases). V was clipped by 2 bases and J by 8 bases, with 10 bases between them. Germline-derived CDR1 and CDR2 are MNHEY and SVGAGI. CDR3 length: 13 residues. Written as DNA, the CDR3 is TGTGCCAGCAGTTACAACAGGGCAGACACCATATATTTT. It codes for CASSYNRADTIYF.

CDR3 loop: CASSPQGTSSYEQYF. CDR3 nucleotides: TGTGCCAGCAGTCCACAGGGCACTTCCTCCTACGAGCAGTACTTC. The chain carries TRBV25-1 and TRBJ2-7, with D perhaps matching TRBD1 (6 bases). CDR1 is MGHDK, CDR2 SYGVNS, per germline. The CDR3 runs 15 residues. The V end was cut by 5 bases, the J end by 0 bases, with 14 bases between.

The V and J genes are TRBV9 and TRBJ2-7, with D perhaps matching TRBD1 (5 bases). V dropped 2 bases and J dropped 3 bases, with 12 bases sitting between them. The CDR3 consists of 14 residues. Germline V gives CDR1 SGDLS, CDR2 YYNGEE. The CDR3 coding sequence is TGTGCCAGCAGCGTGGCAGGGAATAACTACGAGCAGTACTTC. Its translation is CASSVAGNNYEQYF. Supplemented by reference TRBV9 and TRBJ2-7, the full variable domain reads DSGVTQTPKHLITATGQRVTLRCSPRSGDLSVYWYQQSLDQGLQFLIQYYNGEERAKGNILERFSAQQFPDLHSELNLSSLELGDSALYFCASSVAGNNYEQYFGPGTRLTVT.

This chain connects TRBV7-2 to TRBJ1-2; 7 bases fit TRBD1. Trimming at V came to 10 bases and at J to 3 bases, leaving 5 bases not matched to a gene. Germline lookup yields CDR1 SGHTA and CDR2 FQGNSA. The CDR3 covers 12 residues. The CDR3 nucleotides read TGTGCCATTCCGGGACAGTACTATGGCTACACCTTC. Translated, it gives CAIPGQYYGYTF. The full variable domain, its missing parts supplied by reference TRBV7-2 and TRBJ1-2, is GAGVSQSPSNKVTEKGKDVELRCDPISGHTALYWYRQSLGQGLEFLIYFQGNSAPDKSGLPSDRFSAERTGGSVSTLTIQRTQQEDSAVYLCAIPGQYYGYTFGSGTRLTVV.

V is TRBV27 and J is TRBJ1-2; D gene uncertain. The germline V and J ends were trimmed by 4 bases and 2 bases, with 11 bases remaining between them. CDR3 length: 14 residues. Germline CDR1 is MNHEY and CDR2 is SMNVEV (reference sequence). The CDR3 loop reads CASSSSGPNYGYTF. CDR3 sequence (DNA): TGTGCCAGCAGTTCCTCGGGTCCGAACTATGGCTACACCTTC.

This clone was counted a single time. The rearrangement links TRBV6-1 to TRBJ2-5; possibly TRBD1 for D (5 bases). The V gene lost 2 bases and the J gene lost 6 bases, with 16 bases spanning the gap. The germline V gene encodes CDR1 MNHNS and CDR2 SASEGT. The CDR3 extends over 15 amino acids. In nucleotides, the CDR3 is TGTGCCAGCAGTGAAAGGGGTCGGCAGATAAAGACCCAGTACTTC. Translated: CASSERGRQIKTQYF.

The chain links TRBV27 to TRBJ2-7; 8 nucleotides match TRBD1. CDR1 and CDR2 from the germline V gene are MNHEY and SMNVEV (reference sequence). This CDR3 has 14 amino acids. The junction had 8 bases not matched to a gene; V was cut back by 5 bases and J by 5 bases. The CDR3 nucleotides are TGTGCCAGCAGTCTGGACAGGGTAAGCCACGAGCAGTACTTC. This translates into CASSLDRVSHEQYF.